This TCR beta chain was captured in a study of blood T cell repertoires in COVID-19. Study in general: Nucleic acid was either cDNA or gDNA, and it came from T cells, B-cell-depleted T cells, or PBMCs.

In germline, CDR1 is MNHEY, CDR2 SVGAGI. The CDR3 is 13 amino acids. J was trimmed by 5 bases and V by 6 bases; bases with no gene match: 3. As originally analysed: Nucleated cell counts were estimated from reference gene primer amplification. The repertoire was sequenced with immunoSEQ multiplex PCR; TCRdb's copy has only in-frame clones and lacks some. The DNA gave D and trimming, while V, J and clone size come from that table. Among more than 100,000 clones listed, about 80% were seen once. The genes are TRBV6-5 and TRBJ1-5; TRBD1 agrees at 8 bases. This clonotype originated in a middle-aged man with acute COVID-19. Sequences were obtained from PBMCs or T cells enriched from blood (not recorded which). The CDR3 DNA reads TGTGCCAGCAGGGACAGGGTCGATCAGCCCCAGCATTTT. Encoded protein: CASRDRVDQPQHF.